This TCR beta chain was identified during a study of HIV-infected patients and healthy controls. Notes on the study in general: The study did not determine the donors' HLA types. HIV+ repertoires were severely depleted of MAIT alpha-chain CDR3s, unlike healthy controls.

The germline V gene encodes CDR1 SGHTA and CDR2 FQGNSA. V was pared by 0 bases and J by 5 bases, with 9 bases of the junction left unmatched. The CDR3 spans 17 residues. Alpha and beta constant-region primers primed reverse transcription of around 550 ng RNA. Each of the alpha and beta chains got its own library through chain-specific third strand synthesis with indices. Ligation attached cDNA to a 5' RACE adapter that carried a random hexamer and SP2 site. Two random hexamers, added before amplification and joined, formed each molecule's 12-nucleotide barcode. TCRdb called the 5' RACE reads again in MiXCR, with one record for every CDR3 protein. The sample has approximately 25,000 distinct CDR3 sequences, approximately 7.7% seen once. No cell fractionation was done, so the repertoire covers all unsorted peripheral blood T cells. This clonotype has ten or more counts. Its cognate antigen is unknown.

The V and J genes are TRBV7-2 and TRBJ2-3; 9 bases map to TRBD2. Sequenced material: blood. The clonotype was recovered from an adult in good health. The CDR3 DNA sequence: TGTGCCAGCAGCTTAGCGCGAGGGCGGGGGGGCTTAGATACGCAGTATTTT. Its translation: CASSLARGRGGLDTQYF.